This T cell receptor (beta chain) derives from a study of tumor-infiltrating lymphocytes in primary liver carcinoma (dated by TCRdb to about 2017). Broadly, across the study: Roughly five patients with histopathologically diagnosed primary liver carcinoma underwent surgical resection in China between 2015 and March 2016. The five patients, three men and two women aged 30 to 69 years, had hepatocellular carcinoma (four) or combined HCC and intrahepatic cholangiocarcinoma (one). The five patients had tumors of stage T1-T3 N0M0, with maximum diameters ranging from 4.2 to 10 cm. Each sample produced about 3.65 to 7.5 million productive TCRbeta reads, and read depth showed no significant difference between tissue types. Across five regions of each liver tumor, along with adjacent normal tissue and blood, the study brought together TCRbeta repertoire sequencing, expression microarrays and whole-exome sequencing. TCRbeta repertoire sequencing covered 35 specimens from 5 patients: 25 or so tumor regions, 5 adjacent noncancerous liver tissues and 5 peripheral blood samples. Technical replicate repertoires showed high reproducibility, with mean shared-clone rates roughly 0.87 and correlation coefficients above 0.95.

A constant-region primer and ProtoScript II reverse transcriptase were used to reverse-transcribe TCRbeta-specific cDNA from about 0.55 ug total RNA. Three nested multiplex PCR rounds, following a slightly modified ARM-PCR procedure, were used to build the TCRbeta libraries. Multiplex TRBV1-TRBV30 forward primers and a Cbeta reverse primer were used in the first two PCR rounds, each of which was run for 10 to 11 cycles. Sample barcodes and Illumina adapters were attached in a final 25-cycle PCR using Deep VentR polymerase. Before sequencing, amplicons of 200-500 bp were gel-purified using a QIAquick gel extraction kit. An Illumina HiSeq 2500 was used to sequence the TCRbeta amplicons with 250-bp paired-end reads. On the authors' methods: To recover full CDR3 sequences, reads were quality-trimmed using Trimmomatic v0.33 and paired reads were then merged using FLASH v1.2.11. V, D and J germline segments were assigned to the rearranged TCRbeta sequences by MiGEC v1.2.1b. VDJtools v1.0.0 computed clonotype statistics and Shannon-Wiener diversity indices. Except for diversity analysis, only each sample's 250 most abundant clonotypes were used in subsequent analyses to reduce sampling bias. Through fastp at Q25 and MiXCR, TCRdb rebuilt clones from the public reads, retaining in-frame beta chains. Duplicate CDR3 protein sequences are folded into a single record with the most common DNA and genes. The V and J calls shown here were made by TCRdb, not taken from the authors' results. The sample contains approximately 310,000 distinct CDR3 sequences, 50% to 70% of them found a single time. The ten most abundant clones make up approximately 9% of the sample.

From the germline V gene, CDR1 is SGHVS and CDR2 is FQNEAQ. Including the terminal cysteine and phenylalanine, the CDR3 comprises 20 residues. The only DNA kept is the CDR3, 60 bases in frame from the first base. For this chain, trimming is 5 bases at the V end and 5 bases at the J end, and the number of junction bases without a gene match is 21. The investigation overall reported the following: Comparison of CD4+ and CD8+ T cell repertoires was precluded by the use of bulk unsorted samples. Pairs of tumor regions showed greater repertoire overlap (mean approximately 35%) than tumor-adjacent pairs (roughly 17%) or tumor-blood pairs (around 15%), which is consistent with antigen-driven expansion. Only the TCR beta chain was sequenced, which likely underestimates true repertoire diversity because unpaired alpha chains were not captured. A significantly larger repertoire fraction was made up by the top 250 clones in tumors than in blood (p = 0.039). With just a few patients in the study, the authors point out that the findings should be validated in a larger study.

A remark on this clonotype: Its binding antigen is unknown. Per-base quality was not reported, and no clone a single base away is much larger than it.

RNA from unsorted whole blood was extracted with TRIzol reagent, and germline DNA was obtained with the DNeasy Blood & Tissue kit. Chronic HBV infection was present in the patients, and the patients were treatment-naive at sampling. Approximately 3.9 milliliters of peripheral blood were collected into K2EDTA tubes before surgery. Recombination connected TRBV7-8 to TRBJ2-1, with TRBD2 matching 10 junction bases. The receptor's source is a man in his forties or fifties with primary liver carcinoma and hepatitis B virus infection. Source material: peripheral blood. The bases read TGTGCCAGCAGCCCCCCCAGGGTTTTGGGAGCGGGAGGGTGGGACAATGAGCAGTTCTTC. Its product reads: CASSPPRVLGAGGWDNEQFF.